The present entry profiles one T cell receptor beta chain with its context. Which antigen it targets is not known. No clone much larger than this one lies a single base away; base qualities are absent. This entry belongs to a study of shared clonotypes between healthy human individuals (TCRdb year 2020). With regard to the full study: Two women and three men aged 18 to 49 years were included in the cohort. Leukapheresis yielded between about 0.85 and 10 billion PBMCs per donor. To increase sequencing depth and limit assay-specific biases, different laboratories used diverse techniques to prepare libraries and sequence TCR repertoires. Blood TCR repertoires of four to six healthy adults were deeply sequenced to estimate repertoire size and the extent of clonotype sharing between individuals. Per donor, three plates each were used for CD4 naive and CD4 memory, two for CD8 naive, and one for CD8 memory.

The CDR1 and CDR2 encoded by the germline V gene (reference sequence) are GTSNPN and SVGIG. Trimming leaves V shorter by 3 bases and J shorter by 3 bases, with the junction holding 3 bases beyond the gene matches. Including the terminal cysteine and phenylalanine, the CDR3 comprises 14 residues. The sequence is cut down to CDR3 DNA, 42 bases in frame from base 1. Using the deep immunoSEQ assay, multiplex PCR amplified TCR CDR3 regions from genomic DNA. Genomic DNA extracted from each cell subset was distributed evenly over all wells of several immunoSEQ 96-well plates, and each plate served as one replicate. For sorted subsets, about 200 ng genomic DNA, equal to tens of thousands of T cell genomes, was loaded into each replicate PCR. Purified libraries were measured with a Qubit 3.0 fluorometer, size-checked on a Bioanalyzer 2100, and measured again with the KAPA Library Quantification kit. Every immunoSEQ 96-well plate was sequenced on a dedicated single-read 150-cycle Illumina NextSeq 550 flow cell. From the authors' description of their analysis: Because only junctional sequences without quality scores were contained in the immunoSEQ output, filtering matching that applied to full-length reads could not be performed. Sequences were annotated with PyIR, a Python wrapper for IgBLAST v1.9, using IMGT germline references to assign V/J genes and CDR3. Reads with weak V/J assignments (E-value above 1e-6), missing CDR3, stop codons, out-of-frame junctions, or ambiguous translated residues were removed. A V3J clonotype was defined by an identical inferred V gene, J gene, and CDR3 amino acid sequence. Percentage overlap between repertoires was computed as shared unique clonotypes divided by the size of the smaller repertoire. Richness of each repertoire was evaluated using RTK rarefaction, the Chao1 estimator, and Recon v2.1 estimates of unobserved clonotypes. Generation probabilities for all TCRbeta clonotypes obtained by the gDNA method from a handful of donors were computed using OLGA. TCRdb carries this immuneACCESS record with in-frame sequences only. Its versions omit some clonotypes, under half of them owing to an unresolved V gene in the studies checked, with the rest unexplained. The V and J calls and clone size were taken over from that table, and D and trimming were inferred from the DNA. The sample table shows around 2,000,000 clones, and about 95% are seen once. The top ten clones comprise roughly 1% of the sample.

Broad study findings and their caveats: The genetic and exposure-history diversity represented was limited by the small number of donors. Sampling was limited to blood, and TCR repertoires in tissue likely differ from TCR repertoires in blood. Pairwise subsampling led to the expectation that sequencing depth would affect the degree of clonotype sharing among donors. Compared with non-shared clonotypes, clonotypes shared by all four sorted-subset donors had higher generation probabilities. Incomplete sequencing was indicated by rarefaction of sorted-subset datasets, despite the large sequencing depth. Naive subsets generally had larger estimated clonotype richness than memory subsets did. When a handful of donors were compared, the shared fraction of clonotypes was around 5.1% for naive CD4, approximately 3.3% for naive CD8, roughly 2.5% for memory CD4, and 0.35% to 0.5% for memory CD8.

CD8 naive samples were CD45RO-negative cells positively selected for CCR7, giving a CD45RA+CCR7+ population that excluded TemRA cells. Donors were healthy HIV-negative adults with no recently reported acute infections or vaccinations. Every donor was a Caucasian adult living in Nashville, Tennessee, USA. After blood collection by leukapheresis, PBMCs were isolated using Ficoll-Histopaque density gradient centrifugation and then cryopreserved in the vapor phase of liquid nitrogen. Analytical flow cytometry was used to check the purity and quantity of every magnetically sorted T cell population. Genomic DNA was isolated from every sorted fraction and measured by UV absorbance on a Nanodrop 2000c.

The origin of this receptor is a man aged 18 to 29 in good health. Recombination joined TRBV30 with TRBJ1-1; the central 11 bases match TRBD1. The specimen was naive CD8+ T cells sorted from blood. The cell subset or site label on this specimen signifies: CD45RA+CCR7+. The nucleotide sequence reads as follows: TGTGCCTGGAGAGCGGGACAGGGGGACACTGAAGCTTTCTTT. Its translation reads: CAWRAGQGDTEAFF.